This TCR beta chain was sequenced for a study of blood T cell repertoires in COVID-19. Study-wide background: Sample material is recorded as cDNA or gDNA derived from T cells, B-cell-depleted T cells, or PBMCs.

V shed 3 bases and J shed 4 bases, with 8 bases lying between them. This CDR3 region has 13 residues. In the original analysis: Reference gene primer amplification in the assay estimated nucleated cell counts. Repertoires were generated with immunoSEQ multiplex PCR, while TCRdb's copy carries only in-frame clones and drops some. That table is the source of V, J and clone size, and D and trimming were worked out from the DNA. This table holds tens of thousands of clones, about 83% found once. The material sequenced was peripheral blood. The V call is TRBV12-3 or TRBV12-4, the J call TRBJ2-3, with D uncertain. The clonotype comes from a human donor with active COVID-19. The donor label of this sample is uncertain. CDR3 loop: CASSFSGPDTQYF. As DNA, the CDR3 is TGTGCCAGCAGTTTCAGTGGCCCAGATACGCAGTATTTT.